Listed below are T cell receptor beta chains from one sample, sequenced in a study of blood T cell repertoires in COVID-19. Clones were sequenced by immunoSEQ multiplex PCR, and TCRdb holds only the in-frame ones, with some missing. The table lists tens of thousands of clones, 75% to 90% of them singletons, with around 10% in the top ten. The sequencing input was peripheral blood. The receptors originated from a human donor in a cohort sampled during active COVID-19. Each CDR3 is given with its conserved first and last residue. The order of the fields is J gene, clone size, D gene, V gene, CDR3 protein, CDR3 DNA. A D gene is named only where the DNA matches it firmly. For some rows the clone size is stated as once, few or many, or as a class when expanded; others skip it.

j_gene: TRBJ2-3
abundance: NA
d_gene: NA
v_gene: TRBV28
CDR3aa: CASSLSTTHTDTQYF
CDR3nt: TGTGCCAGCAGTTTATCCACAACCCACACAGATACGCAGTATTTT

j_gene: TRBJ1-4
abundance: NA
d_gene: TRBD1
v_gene: TRBV3-1/TRBV3-2
CDR3aa: CASSPSRTGPFLRKLFF
CDR3nt: TGTGCCAGCAGCCCCTCCCGGACAGGGCCGTTTCTTCGAAAACTGTTTTTT

j_gene: TRBJ2-1
abundance: once
d_gene: NA
v_gene: TRBV10-2
CDR3aa: CASSESLRRGGQFF
CDR3nt: TGCGCCAGCAGTGAGTCGTTACGGAGGGGCGGGCAGTTCTTC

j_gene: TRBJ2-7
abundance: NA
d_gene: NA
v_gene: TRBV5-6
CDR3aa: CASSITGTREQYF
CDR3nt: TGTGCCAGCAGCATCACAGGGACAAGGGAGCAGTACTTC

j_gene: TRBJ1-1
abundance: NA
d_gene: NA
v_gene: TRBV18
CDR3aa: CASSPPLDRNTEAFF
CDR3nt: TGTGCCAGCTCACCACCCTTGGACAGGAACACTGAAGCTTTCTTT

j_gene: TRBJ1-2
abundance: once
d_gene: NA
v_gene: TRBV5-4
CDR3aa: CASSLQTGSNYGYTF
CDR3nt: TGTGCCAGCAGCTTGCAAACAGGGTCTAACTATGGCTACACCTTC

j_gene: TRBJ2-1
abundance: once
d_gene: TRBD2
v_gene: TRBV10-1
CDR3aa: CASSERLAANEQFF
CDR3nt: TGCGCCAGCAGTGAAAGACTAGCGGCCAATGAGCAGTTCTTC

j_gene: TRBJ2-5
abundance: NA
d_gene: NA
v_gene: TRBV19
CDR3aa: CASSIRPTPQETQYF
CDR3nt: TGTGCCAGTAGTATTCGGCCGACACCTCAAGAGACCCAGTACTTC

j_gene: TRBJ1-2
abundance: few
d_gene: NA
v_gene: TRBV7-9
CDR3aa: CASSLPGPDGYTF
CDR3nt: TGTGCCAGCAGCTTACCAGGTCCTGATGGCTACACCTTC

j_gene: TRBJ1-6
abundance: NA
d_gene: NA
v_gene: TRBV7-3
CDR3aa: CASSLDGQDNSPLHF
CDR3nt: TGTGCCAGCAGCTTAGATGGGCAGGATAATTCACCCCTCCACTTT

j_gene: TRBJ1-1
abundance: NA
d_gene: TRBD1
v_gene: TRBV23-1
CDR3aa: CASSQSRTGQDTEAFF
CDR3nt: TGCGCCAGCAGTCAATCAAGGACAGGGCAGGACACTGAAGCTTTCTTT

j_gene: TRBJ1-2
abundance: NA
d_gene: TRBD1
v_gene: TRBV5-6
CDR3aa: CASSSGQYSYTF
CDR3nt: TGTGCCAGCAGCTCGGGACAGTACAGCTACACCTTC

j_gene: TRBJ1-2
abundance: once
d_gene: TRBD1
v_gene: TRBV14
CDR3aa: CASSQVNRGGGYTF
CDR3nt: TGTGCCAGCAGCCAAGTCAACAGGGGCGGTGGCTACACCTTC

j_gene: TRBJ2-7
abundance: NA
d_gene: NA
v_gene: TRBV27
CDR3aa: CASSLFRGPYEQYF
CDR3nt: TGTGCCAGCAGTTTATTTCGGGGTCCCTACGAGCAGTACTTC

j_gene: TRBJ2-7
abundance: NA
d_gene: NA
v_gene: TRBV4-1
CDR3aa: CASSRNQGYEQYF
CDR3nt: TGCGCCAGCAGCCGTAACCAGGGGTACGAGCAGTACTTC

j_gene: TRBJ2-2
abundance: NA
d_gene: NA
v_gene: TRBV9
CDR3aa: CASSPPGAGTRGAGELFF
CDR3nt: TGTGCCAGCAGCCCCCCGGGGGCGGGGACACGGGGGGCCGGGGAGCTGTTTTTT

j_gene: TRBJ1-6
abundance: NA
d_gene: TRBD1
v_gene: TRBV7-2
CDR3aa: CASSTGQAGNSPLHF
CDR3nt: TGTGCCAGCAGCACCGGACAGGCTGGTAATTCACCCCTCCACTTT

j_gene: TRBJ1-5
abundance: NA
d_gene: NA
v_gene: TRBV2
CDR3aa: CASSEWGRAGRNQPQHF
CDR3nt: TGTGCCAGCAGTGAATGGGGGAGGGCAGGACGCAATCAGCCCCAGCATTTT

j_gene: TRBJ1-2
abundance: NA
d_gene: TRBD1
v_gene: TRBV11-2
CDR3aa: CASSLAAGGIGGYTF
CDR3nt: TGTGCCAGCAGCTTAGCGGCAGGGGGCATCGGTGGCTACACCTTC

j_gene: TRBJ2-5
abundance: NA
d_gene: TRBD1
v_gene: TRBV7-2
CDR3aa: CASSPGTGAPAETQYF
CDR3nt: TGTGCCAGCAGCCCCGGGACAGGGGCCCCTGCTGAGACCCAGTACTTC

j_gene: TRBJ1-5
abundance: NA
d_gene: NA
v_gene: TRBV2
CDR3aa: CATQTQGNQPQHF
CDR3nt: TGTGCCACCCAAACCCAGGGGAATCAGCCCCAGCATTTT

j_gene: TRBJ1-1
abundance: few
d_gene: TRBD1
v_gene: TRBV5-1
CDR3aa: CASSSLNRGTEAFF
CDR3nt: TGCGCCAGCAGCTCGCTCAACAGGGGGACTGAAGCTTTCTTT

j_gene: TRBJ1-2
abundance: NA
d_gene: NA
v_gene: TRBV27
CDR3aa: CASSLRRGNYGYTF
CDR3nt: TGTGCCAGCAGTTTAAGGCGGGGCAACTATGGCTACACCTTC

j_gene: TRBJ2-1
abundance: once
d_gene: NA
v_gene: TRBV4-1
CDR3aa: CASSQAGRESNEQFF
CDR3nt: TGCGCCAGCAGCCAAGCGGGAAGGGAGTCGAATGAGCAGTTCTTC

j_gene: TRBJ2-1
abundance: once
d_gene: NA
v_gene: TRBV7-2
CDR3aa: CASSLDRFYEQFF
CDR3nt: TGTGCCAGCAGCTTAGACCGGTTTTATGAGCAGTTCTTC

j_gene: TRBJ2-5
abundance: once
d_gene: TRBD1
v_gene: TRBV4-1
CDR3aa: CASSQGTGGRQETQYF
CDR3nt: TGCGCCAGCAGCCAGGGTACAGGGGGCCGCCAAGAGACCCAGTACTTC

j_gene: TRBJ2-6
abundance: NA
d_gene: TRBD2
v_gene: TRBV4-2
CDR3aa: CASSHALAGPSGANVLTF
CDR3nt: TGTGCCAGCAGCCATGCACTAGCGGGGCCCTCTGGGGCCAACGTCCTGACTTTC

j_gene: TRBJ1-5
abundance: NA
d_gene: TRBD1
v_gene: TRBV2
CDR3aa: CASSPTGQGGQPQHF
CDR3nt: TGTGCCAGCAGCCCCACTGGACAGGGTGGGCAGCCCCAGCATTTT

j_gene: TRBJ1-1
abundance: NA
d_gene: NA
v_gene: TRBV6-5
CDR3aa: CASTPGRLNTEAFF
CDR3nt: TGTGCCAGCACCCCCGGCAGGCTGAACACTGAAGCTTTCTTT

j_gene: TRBJ1-3
abundance: NA
d_gene: TRBD1
v_gene: TRBV5-6
CDR3aa: CASSYGTGMFLSGNTIYF
CDR3nt: TGTGCCAGCAGCTACGGGACAGGGATGTTTTTATCTGGAAACACCATATATTTT

j_gene: TRBJ2-4
abundance: NA
d_gene: TRBD1
v_gene: TRBV3-1/TRBV3-2
CDR3aa: CASRPSPTLGQGGRYIQYF
CDR3nt: TGTGCCAGCAGACCTAGTCCCACTCTAGGACAGGGGGGAAGGTACATTCAGTACTTC

j_gene: TRBJ2-2
abundance: NA
d_gene: TRBD2
v_gene: TRBV7-3
CDR3aa: CASSLGLVQTGELFF
CDR3nt: TGTGCCAGCAGCCTAGGACTAGTCCAGACCGGGGAGCTGTTTTTT

j_gene: TRBJ2-7
abundance: NA
d_gene: TRBD1
v_gene: TRBV2
CDR3aa: CVSRRLGGRDSYEQYF
CDR3nt: TGTGTCAGCAGGAGGTTAGGGGGCAGAGACTCCTACGAGCAGTACTTC

j_gene: TRBJ1-1
abundance: NA
d_gene: NA
v_gene: TRBV19
CDR3aa: CASSMTPSLGGTEAFF
CDR3nt: TGTGCCAGTAGTATGACTCCCAGCCTGGGGGGCACTGAAGCTTTCTTT

j_gene: TRBJ2-5
abundance: once
d_gene: NA
v_gene: TRBV6-4
CDR3aa: CASSPSAGGGLGETQYF
CDR3nt: TGTGCCAGCAGCCCCTCGGCAGGAGGGGGCTTGGGGGAGACCCAGTACTTC

j_gene: TRBJ1-4
abundance: NA
d_gene: NA
v_gene: TRBV30
CDR3aa: CACRTATNEKLFF
CDR3nt: TGTGCCTGTCGGACAGCAACTAATGAAAAACTGTTTTTT

j_gene: TRBJ2-3
abundance: NA
d_gene: NA
v_gene: TRBV12-3/TRBV12-4
CDR3aa: CASSPGLDTQYF
CDR3nt: TGTGCCAGCAGTCCGGGACTGGATACGCAGTATTTT

j_gene: TRBJ2-3
abundance: NA
d_gene: NA
v_gene: TRBV2
CDR3aa: CASKRPGSIPYF
CDR3nt: TGTGCCAGCAAAAGACCAGGGTCCATACCGTATTTT

j_gene: TRBJ2-4
abundance: NA
d_gene: NA
v_gene: TRBV10-3
CDR3aa: CAISESRDRNIQYF
CDR3nt: TGTGCCATCAGTGAGTCGCGCGACAGAAACATTCAGTACTTC

j_gene: TRBJ2-5
abundance: NA
d_gene: NA
v_gene: TRBV10-1
CDR3aa: CASSDRTEQETQYF
CDR3nt: TGCGCCAGCAGTGACCGGACAGAACAAGAGACCCAGTACTTC

j_gene: TRBJ2-3
abundance: NA
d_gene: TRBD1
v_gene: TRBV5-1
CDR3aa: CASSLGTGGSDTQYF
CDR3nt: TGCGCCAGCAGCTTGGGGACAGGGGGGTCCGATACGCAGTATTTT

j_gene: TRBJ2-7
abundance: once
d_gene: NA
v_gene: TRBV5-4
CDR3aa: CASSLVGVSSYEQYF
CDR3nt: TGTGCCAGCAGCTTGGTAGGGGTTAGCTCCTACGAGCAGTACTTC

j_gene: TRBJ2-1
abundance: NA
d_gene: NA
v_gene: TRBV2
CDR3aa: CASSPRLGYNEQFF
CDR3nt: TGTGCCAGCAGTCCACGACTGGGTTACAATGAGCAGTTCTTC

j_gene: TRBJ1-2
abundance: few
d_gene: TRBD1
v_gene: TRBV7-9
CDR3aa: CASSLGQGATYGYTF
CDR3nt: TGTGCCAGCAGCTTAGGACAGGGGGCCACCTATGGCTACACCTTC

j_gene: TRBJ2-1
abundance: once
d_gene: NA
v_gene: TRBV6-4
CDR3aa: CASSRTVYNEQFF
CDR3nt: TGTGCCAGCAGCCGGACTGTTTACAATGAGCAGTTCTTC